Following are 29 T cell receptor beta chains from one sample sequenced in a study of cytomegalovirus exposure and HLA in healthy donors. Sequencing used immunoSEQ multiplex PCR; TCRdb keeps in-frame clones, though not all of them. The data contain approximately 120,000 clones, about 96% of them singletons. Sequenced: PBMCs. These receptors were taken from a young man in good health and CMV-seronegative.

The V and J genes are TRBV7-9 and TRBJ2-3, with TRBD2 as a possible D gene (5 bases). Per germline, CDR1 SEHNR and CDR2 FQNEAQ (reference sequence). This CDR3 comprises 16 residues. V was cut by 9 bases and J by 0 bases, with 19 bases left in between. CDR3 sequence (DNA): TGTGCCAGTATCCCACTTGGACTGGAAAGCACAGATACGCAGTATTTT. Protein product: CASIPLGLESTDTQYF. Filled out from reference TRBV7-9 and TRBJ2-3, the complete variable domain reads DTGVSQNPRHKITKRGQNVTFRCDPISEHNRLYWYRQTLGQGPEFLTYFQNEAQLEKSRLLSDRFSAERPKGSFSTLEIQRTEQGDSAMYLCASIPLGLESTDTQYFGPGTRLTVL.

This clone appeared a single time. J is TRBJ2-7 and V is TRBV7-2, with 7 bases that match TRBD1. Per the germline V gene, CDR1 is SGHTA and CDR2 is FQGNSA. The junction had 3 bases not matched to a gene; V was cut back by 5 bases and J by 5 bases. The CDR3 contains 12 residues. The CDR3 is CASSPDRDEQYF. The CDR3 coding sequence is TGTGCCAGCAGCCCTGACAGGGACGAGCAGTACTTC.

The V gene is TRBV13, the J gene TRBJ2-3, with D maybe TRBD1 (6 bases). The CDR3 loop spans 15 amino acids. Trimming shortened V by 4 bases and J by 2 bases, and 13 bases separated the two germline ends. Germline V gene data show CDR1 as PRHDT and CDR2 as FYEKMQ (reference sequence). This chain's CDR3 is CASSSIGQTTDTQYF. CDR3 nucleotide sequence: TGTGCCAGCAGCTCCATCGGACAGACCACAGATACGCAGTATTTT.

Points on this clone: A junction end diverges from the germline sequence, so it may reflect a read error. The chain employs TRBV7-7 and TRBJ2-2; the match to TRBD2 covers 11 bases. Per germline, CDR1 SSHAT and CDR2 FNYEAQ (reference sequence). This CDR3 is 17 amino acids long. The chain's CDR3 is CASSLASGRTNTGELFF. The DNA of the CDR3 is TGTGCTAGCAGCTTAGCTAGCGGGAGGACGAACACCGGGGAGCTGTTTTTT.

This clone appeared a single time. The chain combines TRBV4-3 with TRBJ2-2; D is uncertain. CDR3 length: 16 amino acids. Trimming shortened V by 2 bases and J by 7 bases, and 17 bases separated the two germline ends. Germline V gives CDR1 LGHNA, CDR2 YSLEER. In DNA form, the CDR3 reads TGCGCCAGCAGCCAATTGGGCCGGAAAGCCGGCGGGGAGCTGTTTTTT. It yields the protein CASSQLGRKAGGELFF.

The chain employs TRBV28 and TRBJ1-4; D may be TRBD1 (6 bases). The CDR3 covers 14 residues. Germline CDR1 MDHEN, CDR2 SYDVKM. Trimming pared 6 bases from V and 2 bases from J, leaving 10 bases between. The CDR3 spells CASSHGQTNEKLFF. In nucleotides, the CDR3 is TGTGCCAGCAGCCACGGACAGACTAATGAAAAACTGTTTTTT. The entire variable domain, with the rest obtained from reference TRBV28 and TRBJ1-4, is as follows: DVKVTQSSRYLVKRTGEKVFLECVQDMDHENMFWYRQDPGLGLRLIYFSYDVKMKEKGDIPEGYSVSREKKERFSLILESASTNQTSMYLCASSHGQTNEKLFFGSGTQLSVL.

This sequence joins TRBV4-3 and TRBJ2-1, with 13 bases matching TRBD2. With V trimmed by 0 bases and J by 7 bases, 6 bases remained unmatched. Per the germline V gene, CDR1 is LGHNA and CDR2 is YSLEER. CDR3 length: 17 residues. The CDR3 sequence: CASSQDLGLAGDNEQFF. The CDR3 DNA reads as TGCGCCAGCAGCCAAGATCTAGGACTAGCGGGAGATAATGAGCAGTTCTTC.

CDR3 nucleotide sequence: TGCAGCGCAGGGACAGGGGGAAGGGGCACTGAAGCTTTCTTT. As protein: CSAGTGGRGTEAFF. The V call is TRBV29-1, the J call TRBJ1-1, with 11 bases matching TRBD1. CDR3 length equals 14 residues. V dropped 7 bases and J dropped 4; count of bases not matched to a gene: 8. Germline V gene sequence: CDR1 SQVTM, CDR2 ANQGSEA.

The chain has TRBV7-9 and TRBJ1-3, with 9 bases fitting TRBD1. V lost 2 bases to trimming and J lost 1 base; unmatched junction nucleotides: 3. The CDR3 sequence is 16 residues long. CDR1 is SEHNR, CDR2 FQNEAQ, per germline (reference sequence). CDR3 sequence reads: CASSLLDRGSGNTIYF. Here the CDR3 DNA reads TGTGCCAGCAGCTTACTGGACAGGGGATCTGGAAACACCATATATTTT. The variable domain in full, with the rest retrieved from reference TRBV7-9 and TRBJ1-3, is DTGVSQNPRHKITKRGQNVTFRCDPISEHNRLYWYRQTLGQGPEFLTYFQNEAQLEKSRLLSDRFSAERPKGSFSTLEIQRTEQGDSAMYLCASSLLDRGSGNTIYFGEGSWLTVV.

This chain links TRBV30 with TRBJ1-3, with D hard to call. Trimming pared 1 base from V and 0 bases from J, leaving 10 bases between. CDR1 GTSNPN and CDR2 SVGIG come from the germline V gene (reference sequence). The CDR3 covers 15 residues. The CDR3 here is CAWSDSPYSGNTIYF. In DNA form, the CDR3 reads TGTGCCTGGAGTGACAGCCCTTACTCTGGAAACACCATATATTTT.

V usage is TRBV11-2 and J usage is TRBJ2-7, with 7 bases identical to TRBD2. This CDR3 has 14 amino acids. Germline CDR1 SGHAT, CDR2 FQNNGV. Trimming cost V 1 base and J 4 bases; bases outside gene matches: 4. The CDR3: CASSLGGGRYEQYF. Written as DNA, the CDR3 is TGTGCCAGCAGCTTAGGGGGGGGACGGTACGAGCAGTACTTC.

The chain joins TRBV9 to TRBJ2-7, with 11 bases matching TRBD1. Looked up from germline, CDR1 is SGDLS and CDR2 is YYNGEE. The ends lost 4 bases at V and 3 bases at J; junction bases unmatched: 6. This CDR3 is built from 15 residues. Here the CDR3 DNA reads TGTGCCAGCAGCCTCCGGACAGGGGGCCTCTACGAGCAGTACTTC. This codes for CASSLRTGGLYEQYF.

This chain links TRBV6-5 with TRBJ2-7; 9 bases line up with TRBD1. This CDR3 has 15 residues. Trimming removed 0 bases from V and 2 bases from J; junction bases left unmatched: 2. Germline CDR1 is MNHEY and CDR2 is SVGAGI. In nucleotides, the CDR3 is TGTGCCAGCAGTTACTCGAGGACAGGGGCCTACGAGCAGTACTTC. Its translation is CASSYSRTGAYEQYF.

The J gene is TRBJ2-7, the V gene TRBV28, with unresolved D. The CDR3 consists of 14 residues. Trimming removed 8 bases at V and 0 bases at J, with 14 bases between. The germline CDR1 and CDR2 sequences are MDHEN and SYDVKM. CDR3 in amino acids: CASGLMRSSYEQYF. CDR3 nucleotides: TGTGCCAGCGGATTGATGAGGAGCTCCTACGAGCAGTACTTC. Together with reference TRBV28 and TRBJ2-7, the CDR3 gives the full variable domain: DVKVTQSSRYLVKRTGEKVFLECVQDMDHENMFWYRQDPGLGLRLIYFSYDVKMKEKGDIPEGYSVSREKKERFSLILESASTNQTSMYLCASGLMRSSYEQYFGPGTRLTVT.

The chain combines TRBV11-2 with TRBJ2-5; TRBD2 might be the D (6 bases). Germline CDR1 and CDR2: SGHAT and FQNNGV. The ends were cut back, 5 bases at V and 5 bases at J, with 12 bases in the middle. The CDR3 loop spans 13 amino acids. As DNA, the CDR3 is TGTGCCAGCAGCCCCTGGGAGGAGGAGACCCAGTACTTC. Translating it yields CASSPWEEETQYF.

The chain recombines TRBV5-1 with TRBJ1-1; D is ambiguous. Germline V CDR1 and CDR2: SGHRS, YFSETQ. V was cut by 0 bases and J by 3 bases, with 9 bases left in between. The CDR3 is 14 residues long. CDR3: CASSLGLGDTEAFF. As DNA, the CDR3 is TGCGCCAGCAGCTTGGGACTTGGCGACACTGAAGCTTTCTTT.

This chain links TRBV27 with TRBJ2-1; 8 bases map to TRBD2. The CDR3 sequence is 16 residues long. V was clipped by 4 bases and J by 4 bases; unmatched bases: 9. The germline CDR1 and CDR2 sequences are MNHEY and SMNVEV (reference sequence). CDR3 amino acids: CASSSHSGNPYNEQFF. DNA for the CDR3: TGTGCCAGCAGTTCCCATAGCGGGAACCCTTACAATGAGCAGTTCTTC.

This chain links TRBV12-5 with TRBJ1-1, with 8 nucleotides matching TRBD1. The V gene's germline CDR1 is LGHNT and CDR2 FRNRAP. With 6 bases clipped from V and 4 bases from J, the junction kept 19 bases outside the gene matches. The CDR3 has 18 residues. DNA of the CDR3: TGTGCTAGTGGCCCCGCCCGGGGACAGGCAATCTTGGGCACTGAAGCTTTCTTT. It encodes CASGPARGQAILGTEAFF.

J is TRBJ1-1 and V is TRBV13; D uncertain. This CDR3 contains 13 residues. V gave up 1 base and J gave up 1 base, with 4 bases separating them. Germline-derived CDR1 and CDR2 are PRHDT and FYEKMQ (reference sequence). CDR3 loop: CASSLARNTEAFF. The DNA for the CDR3 is TGTGCCAGCAGCTTAGCCCGGAACACTGAAGCTTTCTTT.

This chain connects TRBV4-2 to TRBJ1-1, with D perhaps TRBD1 (6 bases). The CDR3 runs to 17 residues. CDR1 and CDR2 from the germline V gene are LGHNA and YNFKEQ. Trimming pared 0 bases from V and 0 bases from J, leaving 14 bases between. Here the CDR3 reads CASSQDITGGVNTEAFF. The CDR3, as DNA: TGTGCCAGCAGCCAAGATATAACGGGGGGCGTGAACACTGAAGCTTTCTTT.

The CDR3 DNA reads as TGTGCCAGCAGCCCTGACATGGATAATCAGCCCCAGCATTTT. Translation gives CASSPDMDNQPQHF. The gene calls are TRBV6-8 and TRBJ1-5; D gene uncertain. This CDR3 has 14 residues. Trimming left V 6 bases short and J 4 bases short, with 13 bases between. From germline, CDR1 is MNHGY and CDR2 SAAAGT.

The rearrangement links TRBV9 to TRBJ2-3; 9 positions agree with TRBD2. V shed 0 bases and J 7 bases; nucleotides not matched to a gene: 9. CDR3 size: 16 residues. Germline CDR1 and CDR2: SGDLS and YYNGEE. CDR3 nucleotide sequence: TGTGCCAGCAGCGTAGAGGCTAGCGGGGTTAAGTATACGCAGTATTTT. Translated: CASSVEASGVKYTQYF.

The chain is built from TRBV18 and TRBJ1-3, with D unclear. This CDR3 region has 18 residues. Between the trimmed V and J ends, which lost 3 bases and 0 bases, there was a span of 18 bases. Germline CDR1 reads KGHSH; CDR2 reads LQKENI. CDR3 nucleotides: TGTGCCAGCTCACCCGGCGGCTGGAGACCCAACTCTGGAAACACCATATATTTT. Its protein is CASSPGGWRPNSGNTIYF.

This rearrangement joins TRBV5-1 to TRBJ2-2; 9 nucleotides line up with TRBD2. CDR1 is SGHRS and CDR2 is YFSETQ in the germline V gene. Trimming took 3 bases from V and 3 from J; bases not matched to a gene: 18. The CDR3 runs 20 residues. The CDR3 here is CASSSEQVAGDLLDTGELFF. Here the CDR3 DNA reads TGCGCCAGCAGCTCGGAACAAGTAGCGGGAGATCTTCTAGACACCGGGGAGCTGTTTTTT. The whole variable domain, remainder taken from reference TRBV5-1 and TRBJ2-2, is KAGVTQTPRYLIKTRGQQVTLSCSPISGHRSVSWYQQTPGQGLQFLFEYFSETQRNKGNFPGRFSGRQFSNSRSEMNVSTLELGDSALYLCASSSEQVAGDLLDTGELFFGEGSRLTVL.

The V and J genes are TRBV11-3 and TRBJ2-7; D is possibly TRBD2 (6 bases). Germline lookup yields CDR1 SGHNT and CDR2 YENEEA. CDR3 length equals 14 residues. Deletions cut 5 bases from V and 6 bases from J, with 17 bases between. CDR3 amino acids: CASSPRADGGEQYF. CDR3 nucleotides: TGTGCCAGCAGCCCCCGGGCCGACGGGGGCGAGCAGTACTTC.

The chain joins TRBV19 to TRBJ1-1; 9 nucleotides match TRBD1. The CDR3 sequence is 14 residues long. V gave up 2 bases and J gave up 4 bases; unmatched junction bases: 2. Per germline, CDR1 LNHDA and CDR2 SQIVND (reference sequence). CDR3 sequence reads: CASSISDRGTEAFF. The CDR3 DNA reads as TGTGCCAGTAGTATATCGGACAGGGGCACTGAAGCTTTCTTT.

V and J are TRBV29-1 and TRBJ2-7, with 8 positions matching TRBD2. The CDR3 covers 14 residues. V was clipped by 4 bases and J by 1 base; unmatched bases: 6. From germline, CDR1 is SQVTM and CDR2 ANQGSEA. The CDR3 coding sequence is TGCAGCGTTGGATTTCTAGCGGGTTCCTACGAGCAGTACTTC. It codes for CSVGFLAGSYEQYF.

The chain employs TRBV6-6 and TRBJ2-1, with a possible D match to TRBD2 (5 bases). The germline V gene has CDR1 MNHNY and CDR2 SVGAGI (reference sequence). Trimming left V 0 bases short and J 7 bases short, with 10 bases between. This CDR3 is 14 amino acids long. DNA of the CDR3: TGTGCCAGCAGTTACTCGTGGGAGCGGAATGAGCAGTTCTTC. It specifies CASSYSWERNEQFF.

Only one count was recorded for this clone. The chain joins TRBV11-3 to TRBJ2-1, with D unresolved. The CDR3 has 13 residues. V lost 6 bases, J lost 5 bases, and 11 bases lay in between. Germline loops: CDR1 SGHNT, CDR2 YENEEA. The CDR3 sequence is CASRLPYNNEQFF. The CDR3 coding sequence is TGTGCCAGCAGACTACCCTATAACAATGAGCAGTTCTTC. Supplemented by reference TRBV11-3 and TRBJ2-1, the full variable domain reads EAGVVQSPRYKIIEKKQPVAFWCNPISGHNTLYWYLQNLGQGPELLIRYENEEAVDDSQLPKDRFSAERLKGVDSTLKIQPAELGDSAVYLCASRLPYNNEQFFGPGTRLTVL.